This TCR beta chain stems from a study of response to subunit inactivated influenza vaccine. TCRdb called the RT-PCR reads again in MiXCR, with one record for every CDR3 protein. This sample carries more than 450,000 distinct CDR3 sequences, about 11% of them seen once, and the ten largest clones take approximately 10%. This clonotype was seen a handful of times. Germline lookup yields CDR1 MNHEY and CDR2 SVGAGI. This CDR3 spans 15 amino acids. Between the trimmed V and J ends, which lost 2 bases and 5 bases, there was a span of 14 bases. J is TRBJ2-3 and V is TRBV6-5; weak D call: TRBD1 (7 bases). This specimen consisted of PBMCs from blood, obtained on the day of vaccination. The TCR was taken from a man aged 50-60 years who received an inactivated influenza vaccine. The CDR3: CASSYGQGGRDTQYF. Here the CDR3 DNA reads TGTGCCAGCAGTTACGGGCAGGGGGGCAGAGATACGCAGTATTTT.